This is a list of T cell receptor beta chains from one sample in a study of CD8 T cells in Susac syndrome. TCRdb fed the immunoSEQ multiplex PCR reads into MiXCR, producing one record per CDR3 protein. The data show 90,000 to 110,000 distinct CDR3 sequences, roughly 95% seen once. The sequenced sample was CD4+ T cells from PBMCs. Receptors originate from a human donor in good health. Each CDR3 is given with its conserved first and last residue. A D gene is named only where the DNA matches it firmly. The listing skips clone size in some rows; elsewhere it reads once, few, many or a size class.

V gene,clone size,D gene,J gene,CDR3 protein,CDR3 DNA
TRBV7-9,-,TRBD1,TRBJ2-5,CASSQGSWGQGEETQYF,TGTGCCAGCAGCCAGGGTAGCTGGGGACAGGGCGAAGAGACCCAGTACTTC
TRBV29-1,-,TRBD1,TRBJ2-7,CSVIQGAYEQYF,TGCAGCGTGATACAGGGGGCCTACGAGCAGTACTTC
TRBV3-1,-,TRBD2,TRBJ2-3,CASSQDLAGGSDTQYF,TGTGCCAGCAGCCAAGACCTAGCGGGGGGATCAGATACGCAGTATTTT
TRBV12-3/TRBV12-4,-,-,TRBJ2-2,CASRPDNTGELFF,TGTGCCAGCAGGCCCGACAACACCGGGGAGCTGTTTTTT
TRBV29-1,once,-,TRBJ1-2,CSVEGGQKLDGYTF,TGCAGCGTTGAAGGAGGACAGAAGTTAGATGGCTACACCTTC
TRBV13,once,-,TRBJ2-1,CASSSRYPSYNEQFF,TGTGCCAGCAGCTCCCGATACCCCTCCTACAATGAGCAGTTCTTC
TRBV27,-,-,TRBJ2-6,CASSSYSSGANVLTF,TGTGCCAGCAGTTCATACTCCTCTGGGGCCAACGTCCTGACTTTC
TRBV28,-,-,TRBJ2-7,CASTIRRALDYEQYF,TGTGCCAGCACCATCAGGAGGGCACTTGACTACGAGCAGTACTTC
TRBV29-1,-,-,TRBJ2-1,CSVGRTYNEQFF,TGCAGCGTTGGCAGAACCTACAATGAGCAGTTCTTC
TRBV29-1,-,-,TRBJ2-1,CSVGSGPNYNEQFF,TGCAGCGTTGGTTCGGGACCCAACTACAATGAGCAGTTCTTC
TRBV3-1,-,TRBD1,TRBJ1-6,CASSQVGGQGNSPLHF,TGTGCCAGCAGCCAAGTGGGGGGACAGGGTAATTCACCCCTCCACTTT
TRBV27,-,TRBD2,TRBJ2-5,CASSSSSGRGETQYF,TGTGCCAGCAGTTCCTCTAGCGGGAGGGGGGAGACCCAGTACTTC
TRBV6-2/TRBV6-3,-,-,TRBJ2-7,CASSRQSYEQYF,TGTGCCAGCAGTCGACAATCCTACGAGCAGTACTTC
TRBV6-5,-,-,TRBJ2-5,CASSSYIQETQYF,TGTGCCAGCAGCTCCTATATTCAAGAGACCCAGTACTTC
TRBV5-4,-,TRBD1,TRBJ2-7,CASSLLGQGRSYEQYF,TGTGCCAGCAGCTTGTTGGGACAGGGCCGCTCCTACGAGCAGTACTTC
TRBV28,-,-,TRBJ1-1,CASSDMNTEAFF,TGTGCCAGCAGTGATATGAACACTGAAGCTTTCTTT
TRBV9,once,-,TRBJ1-5,CASSVSDTGLNQPQHF,TGTGCCAGCAGCGTTTCCGATACGGGGCTCAATCAGCCCCAGCATTTT
TRBV20-1,-,TRBD2,TRBJ2-5,CSARDILAGDRETQYF,TGCAGTGCTAGAGATATTCTAGCGGGAGATCGAGAGACCCAGTACTTC
TRBV6-6,-,TRBD1,TRBJ1-4,CASITQGANEKLFF,TGTGCCAGCATAACACAGGGGGCAAATGAAAAACTGTTTTTT
TRBV5-1,-,TRBD1,TRBJ2-4,CASMGQGLIQYF,TGCGCCAGCATGGGACAGGGACTTATTCAGTACTTC
TRBV24-1,-,TRBD2,TRBJ2-5,CATGPGLPQETQYF,TGTGCCACCGGGCCGGGACTACCACAAGAGACCCAGTACTTC